Shown below are 9 T cell receptor beta chains from a single sample sequenced in a study of T cell repertoires in cytomegalovirus infection. No antigen has been assigned to these receptors. Via MiXCR, TCRdb re-called the reads, giving one row per CDR3 protein. The data hold roughly 350,000 distinct CDR3 sequences, with nearly 35% observed a single time. The material sequenced was cultured PBMCs, taken from culture after CMV antigen stimulation. The source of these receptors is a human donor in good health (CMV status not recorded). Some clones in this sample may be carry-over from other donors' samples.

This clonotype has a handful of counts. Relative to the germline gene, one junction end is altered; a read error may explain this. This CDR3 reads CASSLVGENTEAFF. For the CDR3, the DNA is TGTGCCAGCAGCTTAGTAGGGGAGAACACTGAAGCTTTCTTT. The gene calls are TRBV5-1 and TRBJ1-1, with D tentatively TRBD1 (5 bases). The germline gives CDR1 SGHRS, CDR2 YFSETQ. The CDR3 spans 14 residues. Variable domain in full (rest from reference TRBV5-1 and TRBJ1-1): KAGVTQTPRYLIKTRGQQVTLSCSPISGHRSVSWYQQTPGQGLQFLFEYFSETQRNKGNFPGRFSGRQFSNSRSEMNVSTLELGDSALYLCASSLVGENTEAFFGQGTRLTVV.

This rearrangement joins TRBV29-1 to TRBJ2-5; 8 bases are shared with TRBD1. There are 11 residues in the CDR3. V trimming: 5 bases; J trimming: 5 bases; junction bases outside the gene matches: 1. Looked up from germline, CDR1 is SQVTM and CDR2 is ANQGSEA. The CDR3 DNA follows: TGCAGCGTTTACAGGGGGGAGACCCAGTACTTC. Its translation is CSVYRGETQYF.

This clonotype was counted ten times or more. The chain is built from TRBV12-3 or TRBV12-4 and TRBJ2-1; D possibly matches TRBD1 or TRBD2 (5 bases each). The CDR3 runs to 17 residues. V was trimmed by 5 bases and J by 0 bases, leaving 17 bases between them. CDR3 nucleotide sequence: TGTGCCAGCAGTGGCACAGGAGCGGCCAGCTCCTACAATGAGCAGTTCTTC. It is translated as CASSGTGAASSYNEQFF.

The rearrangement links TRBV10-3 to TRBJ2-3; D is unclear. The CDR3 has 14 residues. The V gene's germline CDR1 is ENHRY and CDR2 SYGVKD. V dropped 5 bases and J dropped 2 bases, with 11 bases sitting between them. The CDR3 sequence: CAISPSEVTDTQYF. CDR3 in DNA: TGTGCCATCAGTCCCAGTGAGGTCACAGATACGCAGTATTTT.

J is TRBJ2-7 and V is TRBV7-6, with 7 bases matching TRBD2. The CDR3 contains 15 residues. Trimming at V came to 0 bases and at J to 5 bases, leaving 7 bases not matched to a gene. CDR1 and CDR2 (germline): SGHVS, FNYEAQ. As DNA, the CDR3 is TGTGCCAGCAGCTTAGCGGGGGGGGTTACGAACGAGCAGTACTTC. Its protein product is CASSLAGGVTNEQYF. The variable domain in full, with the rest retrieved from reference TRBV7-6 and TRBJ2-7, is GAGVSQSPRYKVTKRGQDVALRCDPISGHVSLYWYRQALGQGPEFLTYFNYEAQQDKSGLPNDRFSAERPEGSISTLTIQRTEQRDSAMYRCASSLAGGVTNEQYFGPGTRLTVT.

V and J are TRBV7-2 and TRBJ2-5, with D hard to call. The V end lost 1 base, the J end lost 2 bases, and 5 bases lay between the germline ends. The CDR3 has 13 amino acids. Looked up from germline, CDR1 is SGHTA and CDR2 is FQGNSA. The CDR3 bases are TGTGCCAGCAGCTTAGAGCCGCAAGAGACCCAGTACTTC. Encoded protein: CASSLEPQETQYF.

The V and J genes are TRBV12-5 and TRBJ2-3; TRBD2 aligns across 12 bases. After removal of 6 bases from V and 4 bases from J, the junction contained 5 bases not matched to a gene. The CDR3 sequence is 15 residues long. Per the germline V gene, CDR1 is LGHNT and CDR2 is FRNRAP. The DNA for the CDR3 is TGTGCTAGTGGGCCCACTAGCGGGAGGTCAGATACGCAGTATTTT. This translates into CASGPTSGRSDTQYF.

The chain recombines TRBV12-3 or TRBV12-4 with TRBJ2-3; 8 bases are a match to TRBD2. J was trimmed by 5 bases and V by 5 bases; bases with no gene match: 12. This CDR3 spans 16 amino acids. The CDR3, as DNA: TGTGCCAGCAGTCGCCGTAGCGGGATCCTTGGAGATACGCAGTATTTT. This gives the protein CASSRRSGILGDTQYF.

This clonotype was detected only a few times. The gene calls are TRBV24-1 and TRBJ1-1, with TRBD1 identical over 7 bases. CDR1 is KGHDR, CDR2 SFDVKD, per germline. The CDR3 length is 15 residues. Germline trimming cut 4 bases from V and 1 base from J; bases unmatched to any gene: 5. DNA for the CDR3: TGTGCCACCAGTGACCCGCGGACAGGGAACACTGAAGCTTTCTTT. It codes for CATSDPRTGNTEAFF.